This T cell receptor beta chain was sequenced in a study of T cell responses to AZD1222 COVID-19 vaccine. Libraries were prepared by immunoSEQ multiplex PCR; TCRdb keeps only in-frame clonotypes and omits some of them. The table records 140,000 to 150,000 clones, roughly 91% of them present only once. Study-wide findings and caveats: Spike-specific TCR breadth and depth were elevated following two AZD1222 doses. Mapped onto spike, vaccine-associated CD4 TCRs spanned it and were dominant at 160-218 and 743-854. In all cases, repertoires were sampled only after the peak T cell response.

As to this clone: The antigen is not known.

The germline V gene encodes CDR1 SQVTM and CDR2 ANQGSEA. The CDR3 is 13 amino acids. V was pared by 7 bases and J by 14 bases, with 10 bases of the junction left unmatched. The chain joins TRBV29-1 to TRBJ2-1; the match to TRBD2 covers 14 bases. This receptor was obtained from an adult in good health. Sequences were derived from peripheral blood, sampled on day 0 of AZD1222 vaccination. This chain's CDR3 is CSGGLAGGGGKFF. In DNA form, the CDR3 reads TGCAGCGGTGGACTAGCGGGGGGCGGTGGGAAGTTCTTC.